The clone carrying this TCR beta chain has a single count. Antigen: not known. V lost 2 bases and J 0 bases, leaving 14 bases between the germline ends. Germline CDR1 MNHNS, CDR2 SASEGT. The CDR3 totals 17 residues. Autoimmune disease history or systemic immunosuppression barred patients. Blood got drawn at baseline, again on cycle 4 day 1, and then on cycle 7 day 1. This sample was included in a study of OX40 agonist ivuxolimab in advanced cancers. Findings of the study overall: Clonal expansion from baseline to week 6 occurred in both CD4+ and CD8+ T cells. Antigen specificity remained undetermined for the expanded peripheral T cells.

Assay: immunoSEQ multiplex PCR; the TCRdb copy retains only in-frame clones and omits some. This sample has about 74,000 clones; more than 70% occur once, and the top ten carry more than 2%. The sequence came from an adult with an advanced solid tumor such as melanoma, head and neck, liver or kidney cancer. The starting material was CD4+ or CD8+ T cells sorted from blood, obtained in a trial of the OX40 agonist ivuxolimab. The V gene is TRBV6-1, the J gene TRBJ2-1, with TRBD2 as a possible D gene (6 bases). The CDR3 is CASSEIRYGSSYNEQFF. The DNA for the CDR3 is TGTGCCAGCAGTGAAATCAGGTACGGGAGCTCCTACAATGAGCAGTTCTTC.